The rows below give T cell receptor beta chains drawn from one sample of a study of blood T cell repertoires in COVID-19. Data came from immunoSEQ multiplex PCR; TCRdb stores just in-frame clones and leaves some out. The sample has 110,000 or so clones, 88% seen once; the top ten hold roughly 8.4%. Sequenced: peripheral blood. The receptors originated from a woman aged 70-85 years who had recovered from COVID-19. The CDR3 runs from the conserved cysteine through the conserved F or W. The D gene is left open where the match is weak. Where a row states a size, it is once, few, many or the class of an expanded clone; other rows omit it.

j_call clone_size cdr3_length v_call d_call cdr3_nt cdr3_aa
TRBJ1-2 - 16 TRBV4-2 - TGTGCCAGCAGCCCTTTTGACCGGGAGTCAAAATATGGCTACACCTTC CASSPFDRESKYGYTF
TRBJ2-1 - 15 TRBV7-2 - TGTGCCAGCAGCTCTCTAGCGTACACGTACAATGAGCAGTTCTTC CASSSLAYTYNEQFF
TRBJ2-5 - 14 TRBV7-2 TRBD2 TGTGCCAGCAGCCCAGGACTAGCCCAAGAGACCCAGTACTTC CASSPGLAQETQYF
TRBJ1-6 - 15 TRBV6-6 - TGTGCCAGCAGCCTTTATAATACATATAATTCACCCCTCCACTTT CASSLYNTYNSPLHF
TRBJ1-5 - 14 TRBV6-2/TRBV6-3 TRBD1 TGTGCCAGCAGTCTAGGGACAGGCAATCAGCCCCAGCATTTT CASSLGTGNQPQHF
TRBJ2-2 - 15 TRBV9 - TGTGCCAGCAGCCCTGCGGGGGCCCACACCGGGGAGCTGTTTTTT CASSPAGAHTGELFF
TRBJ2-3 - 16 TRBV5-1 TRBD2 TGCGCCAGCAGCCCCTTCTTTAGCGGGGGGGCGGATACGCAGTATTTT CASSPFFSGGADTQYF
TRBJ2-1 - 16 TRBV28 - TGTGCCAGCAGTTTATCCCCAGGGCAGGCGGGGAATGAGCAGTTCTTC CASSLSPGQAGNEQFF
TRBJ2-2 - 15 TRBV30 - TGTGCCTGGAATGAAGGGGGAGGGCCCGGCGGGGAGCTGTTTTTT CAWNEGGGPGGELFF
TRBJ2-5 - 14 TRBV7-2 - TGTGCCAGCAGCCTAGGCAGGGCCCAAGAGACCCAGTACTTC CASSLGRAQETQYF
TRBJ1-2 - 12 TRBV12-3/TRBV12-4 TRBD1 TGTGCCAGCAGTTTGATCGACAGGGCAAGCACCTTC CASSLIDRASTF
TRBJ1-1 - 12 TRBV18 - TGTGCCAGCTCACCGAATGGGCTTGAAGCTTTCTTT CASSPNGLEAFF
TRBJ1-2 few 15 TRBV4-3 - TGCGCCAGCAGCCAAGCCCTTCACGGGGACTATGGCTACACCTTC CASSQALHGDYGYTF
TRBJ1-5 - 16 TRBV19 TRBD1 TGTGCCAGTACCCCGATCGACAGGGGCCAACATCAGCCCCAGCATTTT CASTPIDRGQHQPQHF
TRBJ2-6 - 21 TRBV3-1/TRBV3-2 TRBD2 TGTGCCAGCAGCCCGTACAGTGGTTCCAGCGGGAGGGCCCAGCGGGCCAACGTCCTGACTTTC CASSPYSGSSGRAQRANVLTF
TRBJ2-5 - 11 TRBV30 - TGTGCCTGGGGGACTGGAGAGACCCAGTACTTC CAWGTGETQYF
TRBJ2-7 - 16 TRBV7-2 TRBD2 TGTGCCAGTCATGAGGGCGCTAGCGGGGGCTTCTACGAGCAGTACTTC CASHEGASGGFYEQYF
TRBJ1-4 - 12 TRBV7-9 - TGTGCCTGGGCATGGGTCAATGAAAAACTGTTTTTT CAWAWVNEKLFF
TRBJ2-5 - 14 TRBV5-4 TRBD2 TGTGCCAGCACCTGGGGCTGGGGGGGAGAGACCCAGTACTTC CASTWGWGGETQYF
TRBJ1-2 - 13 TRBV12-3/TRBV12-4 - TGTGCCGTCGGTCCGCGGATTCCCTATGGCTACACCTTC CAVGPRIPYGYTF
TRBJ2-1 few 16 TRBV19 TRBD1 TGTGCCAGTAGTAACCGGACAGGAGCAAGGATCAATGAGCAGTTCTTC CASSNRTGARINEQFF
TRBJ2-3 - 15 TRBV18 - TGTGCCAGTCGTCCCGGACAGTCCATCACAGATACGCAGTATTTT CASRPGQSITDTQYF
TRBJ1-5 - 12 TRBV15 - TGTGCCACCAGCTCCTCGTATCAGCCCCAGCATTTT CATSSSYQPQHF
TRBJ2-7 - 12 TRBV27 TRBD1 TGTGCCAGCAGTTTACCGACAGGGGAGCAGTACTTC CASSLPTGEQYF
TRBJ2-7 - 15 TRBV6-2/TRBV6-3 - TGTGCCAGCAGCCGGACTGTCGGACGGGCCTACGAGCAGTACTTC CASSRTVGRAYEQYF
TRBJ2-7 - 13 TRBV30 - TGTGCCTGGAGTTCCGGACATACCTACGAGCAGTACTTC CAWSSGHTYEQYF
TRBJ1-2 - 14 TRBV28 TRBD1 TGTGCCAGCAACGCCGTCCAGGGGGAGGTCGGCTACACCTTC CASNAVQGEVGYTF
TRBJ1-4 once 17 TRBV28 - TGTGCCAGCAGTCAGGCGCGGACCGGGACACAGAATGAAAAACTGTTTTTT CASSQARTGTQNEKLFF
TRBJ2-1 - 17 TRBV30 - TGTGCCTGGAGTGCGGACAACAGGCCTAGCTCCTACAATGAGCAGTTCTTC CAWSADNRPSSYNEQFF
TRBJ2-5 once 15 TRBV7-2 - TGTGCCAGCAGCTTAGCCCCAGGGGTTAGGGAGACCCAGTACTTC CASSLAPGVRETQYF
TRBJ2-3 - 15 TRBV30 TRBD2 TGTGCCTGGAGTGTCAGCGGGGGGGTCACAGATACGCAGTATTTT CAWSVSGGVTDTQYF
TRBJ1-6 once 14 TRBV6-6 TRBD1 TGTGCCAGCAGTACCCGGGACAGTAATTCACCCCTCCACTTT CASSTRDSNSPLHF
TRBJ1-1 - 13 TRBV12-3/TRBV12-4 - TGTGCCAGCAGTGTCACAGAGAACACTGAAGCTTTCTTT CASSVTENTEAFF
TRBJ1-2 - 14 TRBV24-1 - TGTGCCACCAGTGATTCGGGACTGCTCCGGGGCTACACCTTC CATSDSGLLRGYTF
TRBJ2-3 - 15 TRBV7-9 TRBD1 TGTGCCAGCAGCTTCACCAGGGGGCGGACAGATACGCAGTATTTT CASSFTRGRTDTQYF
TRBJ1-4 - 16 TRBV19 - TGTGCCAGTAGTCTCCTAGGGGCCCCGGTGGATGAAAAACTGTTTTTT CASSLLGAPVDEKLFF
TRBJ2-2 once 16 TRBV3-1/TRBV3-2 TRBD1 TGTGCCAGCAGCCCTCGGGGGCAGGGGGCGTCCGGGGAGCTGTTTTTT CASSPRGQGASGELFF
TRBJ2-7 - 14 TRBV7-6 - TGTGCCAGCAGCTTAAGGCGAGGGTCCTACGAGCAGTACTTC CASSLRRGSYEQYF
TRBJ2-3 - 16 TRBV7-3 TRBD2 TGTGCCAGCAGCTTCGGACTAGCGGGGGGCACAGATACGCAGTATTTT CASSFGLAGGTDTQYF
TRBJ1-4 - 13 TRBV5-1 - TGCGCCAGCAGGACGGGGACTAATGAAAAACTGTTTTTT CASRTGTNEKLFF
TRBJ2-1 - 14 TRBV6-5 - TGTGCCAGCAGCCTAGGGGAGGTGTTTAATGAGCAGTTCTTC CASSLGEVFNEQFF
TRBJ1-1 - 15 TRBV18 - TGTGCCAGCTCACCGGATACAGACTATGACACTGAAGCTTTCTTT CASSPDTDYDTEAFF
TRBJ2-6 - 14 TRBV30 - TGTGCCTGGAGTGTGTACTCTGGGGCCAACGTCCTGACTTTC CAWSVYSGANVLTF
TRBJ2-3 - 16 TRBV19 TRBD1 TGTGCCAGTAGTATGCGGGGCAGGGGGCGAACAGATACGCAGTATTTT CASSMRGRGRTDTQYF
TRBJ1-5 - 13 TRBV7-3 - TGTGCCAGCAGCTTACTCCCCGATCAGCCCCAGCATTTT CASSLLPDQPQHF
TRBJ2-5 - 14 TRBV18 - TGTGCCAGCTCACCGGGGGGGGCTGGAGAGACCCAGTACTTC CASSPGGAGETQYF
TRBJ2-3 - 13 TRBV10-3 - TGTGCCATCAGTGACAGGGGCTCAGATACGCAGTATTTT CAISDRGSDTQYF